This T cell receptor (beta chain) was retrieved from a study of long-term antiretroviral therapy in people with HIV. Version v3.0 of the immunoSEQ assay was performed at survey level. Here immunoSEQ multiplex PCR was the method, and the copy in TCRdb shows in-frame clones only, minus some. The sample records tens of thousands of clones, less than 85% being singletons. The CDR3 contains 15 residues. Germline-derived CDR1 and CDR2 are SGHTA and FQGNSA. The J segment lost 1 base and the V segment lost 5 bases, leaving 5 bases of the junction unmatched. The material sequenced was unsorted PBMCs, taken 0.3 years after starting antiretroviral therapy. This rearrangement joins TRBV7-2 to TRBJ1-2, with 9 bases fitting TRBD1. The source is a man aged 35 to 55 with HIV. In DNA form, the CDR3 reads TGTGCCAGCAGCCGTTGGGGACAGGGTAACTATGGCTACACCTTC. This encodes CASSRWGQGNYGYTF.